This T cell receptor (beta chain) was obtained from a study of human T cells and chemical hapten exposure (dated by TCRdb to about 2021). About the full investigation: For sensitization, 2% DPC in acetone was applied to a 2 cm by 2 cm area of upper inner arm skin. Blood was sampled from patients pre-sensitization (week 0) and at 2, 6 and about 24 weeks after DPC sensitization. The patient cohort, mostly female, included alopecia areata with under or over 50% scalp involvement, alopecia totalis and alopecia universalis. Libraries were combined into a pool for sequencing, and differences in TCR yield between samples came mainly from small differences in library volumes within the pool. Blood for TCR sequencing was provided by twenty-nine alopecia patients at one to four time points (pre-sensitization, 2, 6 and 24 weeks). Throughout the approximately 23-week study period, patients were also given weekly therapeutic DPC doses on the scalp. This study followed changes in the peripheral blood TCR repertoire in vivo during primary and secondary sensitization of alopecia patients to the hapten diphenylcyclopropenone (DPC). Patch testing was done on the upper back using Finn chambers containing 0.01% DPC, and results were scored after 6 days according to International Contact Dermatitis Research Group standards.

The library came from RACE. Sequencing instrument: NextSeq 500. During library preparation, unique molecular identifiers were attached to individual cDNA molecules so that TCRs could be counted in a quantitative, reproducible way. From each blood RNA sample, both TCR alpha and TCR beta chains were sequenced. The paper's data handling went like this. A median of approximately 100,000 TCRs per sample was observed, with a range of about 23,224 to 700,000. The Decombinator software suite was used to annotate the V, J and CDR3 of the TCR reads. For the PS versus PT1 abundance plots, all samples were subsampled to the same number of TCRs (28,000). TCRs were defined as expanded if absent before sensitization and observed at least eight times at the 2-week time point. TCRdb trimmed the raw reads at Q25, called clones with MiXCR and kept productive beta chains. Entries are consolidated by CDR3 protein sequence, retaining the most common genes and DNA. The V and J calls follow TCRdb's processing rather than the paper's. Across this sample there are some 74,000 distinct CDR3 sequences, with approximately 15% seen only once. Clones ranked in the top ten supply approximately 4.5% of the sample.

This clonotype came up a few times. Its recognized antigen is unknown. Base-call qualities are not available, and no considerably larger clone is one nucleotide away. The sample's time point label, in plain terms: pre-sensitization, week 0. The sample's treatment or condition, from its label and the paper: therapeutic diphenylcyclopropenone sensitization with weekly scalp DPC. At every patch-test visit, the blood draw took place before the patch test was put on. Patients were considered eligible if aged 18 to 70, diagnosed with alopecia and deemed suitable for DPC therapy, and patients were excluded if pregnant. Total RNA was extracted from unfractionated whole blood collected in Tempus Blood RNA tubes. The paper as a whole reports these results and caveats: DPC sensitization did not change the number of TCRs with a frequency above 1 in 1000, and there was no evidence of changes in global repertoire structure. The number of PT1 expanded TCRs positively correlated with patch test score, significant at thresholds 8, 16 and 32 but not 4. Compared with pre-sensitization or healthy control sets, expanded TCRs formed significantly more large CDR3 similarity clusters, which is consistent with antigen-driven responses. Because every patient had alopecia, a presumed autoimmune disease, the patients' immune response might differ from that of healthy individuals. After repeated subsampling, changes were observed in the strength of the expansion versus patch-test correlation and in the threshold at which the correlation became significant.

The sequence derives from a woman in her forties or fifties with alopecia areata. Some clones in this sample may be carry-over from other donors' samples. Specimen: whole blood, collected in connection with sensitization to the hapten diphenylcyclopropenone (DPC).

At the DNA level, the sequence is TGTGCCAGCAGTTTCGCACCGGGACTAGCGGCTTTATTTTCCTACAATGAGCAGTTCTTC. Its translation reads: CASSFAPGLAALFSYNEQFF. The receptor chain draws on TRBV27 and TRBJ2-1; 11 bases in the middle match TRBD2. Trimming leaves V shorter by 3 bases and J shorter by 1 base, with the junction holding 14 bases beyond the gene matches. In the germline V gene (reference sequence), CDR1 corresponds to MNHEY and CDR2 to SMNVEV. From cysteine to phenylalanine, the CDR3 is 20 amino acids long. Left in the record is the CDR3 DNA by itself, 60 bases read in frame from the first base.